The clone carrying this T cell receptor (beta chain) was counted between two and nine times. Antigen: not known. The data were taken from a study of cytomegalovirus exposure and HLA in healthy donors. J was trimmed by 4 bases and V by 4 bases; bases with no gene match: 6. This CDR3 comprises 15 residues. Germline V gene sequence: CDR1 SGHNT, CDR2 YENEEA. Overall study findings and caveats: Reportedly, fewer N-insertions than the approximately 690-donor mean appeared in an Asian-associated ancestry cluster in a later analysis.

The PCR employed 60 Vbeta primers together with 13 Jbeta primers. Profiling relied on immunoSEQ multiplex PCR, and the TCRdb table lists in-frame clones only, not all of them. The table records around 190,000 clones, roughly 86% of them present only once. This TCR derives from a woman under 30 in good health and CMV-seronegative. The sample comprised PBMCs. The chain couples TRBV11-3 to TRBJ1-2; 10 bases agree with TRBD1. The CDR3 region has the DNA TGTGCCAGCAGCTCCGAGGGACAGGGGCTCTATGGCTACACCTTC. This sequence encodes CASSSEGQGLYGYTF.